Below are 19 T cell receptor beta chains sequenced from a single sample in a study of blood T cell repertoires in COVID-19. Data came from immunoSEQ multiplex PCR; TCRdb stores just in-frame clones and leaves some out. The sample has hundreds of thousands of clones; approximately 91% are singletons. Material for sequencing was PBMCs or T cells enriched from blood (not recorded which). These receptors were obtained from a woman in her twenties or thirties who had recovered from COVID-19.

The V call is TRBV28, the J call TRBJ1-1; D remains ambiguous. Germline V lookup: CDR1 MDHEN, CDR2 SYDVKM. CDR3 length: 13 amino acids. Trimming left V 5 bases short and J 3 bases short, with 10 bases between. The CDR3 nucleotides are TGTGCCAGCAGTCTTGGGAGCTACACTGAAGCTTTCTTT. Translated: CASSLGSYTEAFF.

V and J are TRBV5-4 and TRBJ2-1; tentative D call: TRBD2 (5 bases). The germline V gene has CDR1 SGHNT and CDR2 YYREEE (reference sequence). The V gene lost 9 bases and the J gene lost 7 bases, with 17 bases spanning the gap. CDR3 length: 13 amino acids. The CDR3 coding sequence is TGTGCCACCGCGGGTAGAGGTTCGAATGAGCAGTTCTTC. This sequence encodes CATAGRGSNEQFF.

The V gene is TRBV7-9, the J gene TRBJ2-7; 9 nucleotides align to TRBD2. The CDR3 covers 15 residues. Germline V gene data show CDR1 as SEHNR and CDR2 as FQNEAQ (reference sequence). V lost 4 bases, J lost 1 base, and 5 bases stayed unmatched. In nucleotides, the CDR3 is TGTGCCAGCAGCTCCCGACTAGCGGAGTCCTACGAGCAGTACTTC. This codes for CASSSRLAESYEQYF.

J is TRBJ1-2 and V is TRBV15; the match to TRBD1 covers 7 bases. The CDR3 spans 17 residues. J was trimmed by 3 bases and V by 2 bases; bases with no gene match: 12. CDR1 LNHNV and CDR2 YYDKDF come from the germline V gene (reference sequence). The CDR3 region has the DNA TGTGCCACCAGCAGAATTCTACAGACTACAGGGGACTATGGCTACACCTTC. Its protein product is CATSRILQTTGDYGYTF. Together with reference TRBV15 and TRBJ1-2, the CDR3 gives the full variable domain: DAMVIQNPRYQVTQFGKPVTLSCSQTLNHNVMYWYQQKSSQAPKLLFHYYDKDFNNEADTPDNFQSRRPNTSFCFLDIRSPGLGDTAMYLCATSRILQTTGDYGYTFGSGTRLTVV.

The chain carries TRBV28 and TRBJ1-1; D is perhaps TRBD1 (5 bases). The CDR3 is 15 amino acids. Per the germline V gene, CDR1 is MDHEN and CDR2 is SYDVKM. V was shortened by 3 bases and J by 2 bases, with 13 bases between the two germline ends. The CDR3 DNA reads TGTGCCAGCAGTTTTTACGCAGGGTACAACACTGAAGCTTTCTTT. Translated, it gives CASSFYAGYNTEAFF.

V gene TRBV30 combines with J gene TRBJ2-5; 9 bases are a match to TRBD1. V lost 5 bases and J lost 5; bases outside the gene matches: 9. The germline gives CDR1 GTSNPN, CDR2 SVGIG (reference sequence). There are 14 residues in the CDR3. The CDR3 here is CAWGTGGLTETQYF. The CDR3 DNA is TGTGCCTGGGGCACAGGGGGCCTGACGGAGACCCAGTACTTC.

This chain joins TRBV27 and TRBJ1-2; no reliable D call. The V end lost 5 bases, the J end lost 8 bases, and 12 bases lay between the germline ends. The CDR3 is 12 residues long. Germline V CDR1 and CDR2: MNHEY, SMNVEV (reference sequence). The CDR3 here is CASSPGRYGYTF. The CDR3 bases are TGTGCCAGCAGTCCCGGGAGATACGGCTACACCTTC.

The chain carries TRBV7-9 and TRBJ1-1; TRBD1 is a possible D gene (6 bases). CDR3 length: 16 residues. The germline V gene encodes CDR1 SEHNR and CDR2 FQNEAQ (reference sequence). Trimming removed 4 bases from V and 1 base from J, with 16 bases in between. CDR3 protein: CASSSRTETRNTEAFF. CDR3 in DNA: TGTGCCAGCAGCTCTCGGACAGAAACAAGGAACACTGAAGCTTTCTTT.

The V and J genes are TRBV27 and TRBJ2-1; D unresolved. The CDR3 totals 13 residues. The V gene lost 3 bases and the J gene lost 6 bases, with 9 bases spanning the gap. CDR1 is MNHEY and CDR2 is SMNVEV in the germline V gene (reference sequence). As DNA, the CDR3 is TGTGCCAGCAGTTTTGGCCCTGGCAATGAGCAGTTCTTC. Translated, it gives CASSFGPGNEQFF.

This clone was detected only a few times. V usage is TRBV2 and J usage is TRBJ2-3; TRBD2 matches 7 bases. The germline V gene encodes CDR1 SNHLY and CDR2 FYNNEI. V shed 8 bases and J 0 bases; nucleotides not matched to a gene: 5. The CDR3 contains 14 residues. The CDR3 DNA reads as TGTGCCAGCTCGGCGCGGGGGAGCACAGATACGCAGTATTTT. Its translation is CASSARGSTDTQYF.

CDR3 sequence: CASSYVTGGDYGYTF. The CDR3 nucleotides read TGTGCCAGCAGTTACGTGACAGGGGGCGACTATGGCTACACCTTC. This chain connects TRBV6-2 or TRBV6-3 to TRBJ1-2, with 10 bases fitting TRBD1. CDR1 and CDR2 from the germline V gene are MNHEY and SVGEGT. The junction had 3 bases not matched to a gene; V was cut back by 2 bases and J by 3 bases. The CDR3 totals 15 residues.

V and J are TRBV7-9 and TRBJ1-1; maybe TRBD1 (6 bases). V lost 4 bases and J lost 4, with 19 bases in between. Germline-derived CDR1 and CDR2 are SEHNR and FQNEAQ (reference sequence). This CDR3 has 16 residues. CDR3 coding DNA: TGTGCCAGCAGCTCCGACAGGTTACCTGGGGGCACTGAAGCTTTCTTT. Translating gives CASSSDRLPGGTEAFF. Complete variable domain (other parts from reference TRBV7-9 and TRBJ1-1): DTGVSQNPRHKITKRGQNVTFRCDPISEHNRLYWYRQTLGQGPEFLTYFQNEAQLEKSRLLSDRFSAERPKGSFSTLEIQRTEQGDSAMYLCASSSDRLPGGTEAFFGQGTRLTVV.

This chain joins TRBV19 and TRBJ1-1; D might be TRBD1 (6 bases). This CDR3 region has 15 residues. CDR1 and CDR2 from the germline V gene are LNHDA and SQIVND (reference sequence). The V and J ends lost 6 bases and 3 bases respectively, with 17 bases between them. CDR3 protein: CASSKARTADTEAFF. CDR3 sequence (DNA): TGTGCCAGTAGCAAGGCCCGGACAGCCGACACTGAAGCTTTCTTT.

J is TRBJ1-1 and V is TRBV23-1; no firm D call. TRBV23-1 is filed as an ORF, its function uncertain. Trimming took 6 bases from V and 7 from J, leaving 33 bases between them. The CDR3 is made up of 19 amino acids. For the CDR3, the DNA is TGCGCCAGCAGCCCTCCGTCGGGAAAGCCAGAAACCGCCCGTTTTGAAGCTTTCTTT. It translates to CASSPPSGKPETARFEAFF.

The V gene is TRBV9, the J gene TRBJ1-5, with TRBD1 matching over 9 bases. CDR1 is SGDLS, CDR2 YYNGEE, per germline. V shed 3 bases, J shed 4 bases, and the junction held 5 bases outside the gene matches. This CDR3 region has 15 residues. The CDR3 protein is CASSEGTGLNQPQHF. DNA of the CDR3: TGTGCCAGCAGCGAGGGGACAGGGTTAAATCAGCCCCAGCATTTT.

The chain employs TRBV11-2 and TRBJ1-6; D is unresolved. Trimming removed 3 bases from V and 7 bases from J, with 10 bases in between. In germline, CDR1 is SGHAT, CDR2 FQNNGV. This CDR3 has 14 amino acids. The CDR3 DNA sequence: TGTGCCAGCAGCTTCAAGCCCCGAAATTCACCCCTCCACTTT. Encoded protein: CASSFKPRNSPLHF.

The V and J genes are TRBV7-2 and TRBJ2-3; D unresolved. The CDR3 has 14 amino acids. Germline CDR1 reads SGHTA; CDR2 reads FQGNSA. Deletions cut 5 bases from V and 1 base from J, with 10 bases between. The CDR3 DNA reads TGTGCCAGCAGCCTCCTCGGAGGCACAGATACGCAGTATTTT. Amino acids: CASSLLGGTDTQYF.

This clone was seen more than once but under ten times. The chain uses TRBV19 and TRBJ2-2; maybe TRBD1 (5 bases). Between the trimmed V and J ends, which lost 0 bases and 2 bases, there was a span of 16 bases. The CDR3 totals 18 residues. CDR1 and CDR2 from the germline V gene are LNHDA and SQIVND (reference sequence). For the CDR3, the DNA is TGTGCCAGTAGTATAGAAAAGTTGAGGCAGGGAAACACCGGGGAGCTGTTTTTT. This codes for CASSIEKLRQGNTGELFF.

In nucleotides, the CDR3 is TGTGCCAGCAGTGACTCTGGACAGGGGGCGCGAAGCTACACCTTC. Translation gives CASSDSGQGARSYTF. J is TRBJ1-2 and V is TRBV6-4; 11 bases map to TRBD1. The germline V gene has CDR1 MRHNA and CDR2 SNTAGT. The CDR3 has 15 amino acids. V lost 0 bases to trimming and J lost 9 bases; unmatched junction nucleotides: 6.